Sequencing of this TCR beta chain was carried out in a study of early T cells in non-severe SARS-CoV-2 infection. Whole-study context: RNA in bulk from unsorted whole blood was sequenced, and chains were unpaired.

The CDR3 has 15 residues. V was pared by 3 bases and J by 2 bases, with 11 bases between. The germline gives CDR1 LGHDT, CDR2 YNNKEL (reference sequence). TCRdb used MiXCR to reprocess the 5' RACE reads, holding one entry per CDR3 protein. The sample lists 85,000 to 100,000 distinct CDR3 sequences; approximately 11% were seen once. This clonotype showed up many times. Sequenced: whole blood. This sequence originates from an adult who was a healthcare worker with PCR-confirmed SARS-CoV-2 infection or an uninfected control (not recorded which). V gene TRBV3-1 combines with J gene TRBJ1-5; a weak D match, TRBD1 (6 bases). CDR3 DNA: TGTGCCAGCAGCCAGTTACAGGGTCGCAATCAGCCCCAGCATTTT. Translation: CASSQLQGRNQPQHF.